Reported below is one TCR beta chain. Its antigen is still unknown. This sequence may be a read error, since a much larger clone differs from it by one base. This library used roughly 0.4 ug RNA and molecular barcoded adaptors spanning alpha/delta and beta/gamma chains. TCRdb fed the reads into MiXCR, producing one record per CDR3 protein. Here the sample spans some 130,000 distinct CDR3 sequences, about 12% being singletons. This entry belongs to a study of read filtering for tumor transcriptome and immune sequencing. About the research overall: By R-ISS, stages I, II and III held around 8, 15 and 7 patients.

V lost 7 bases and J 1 base, leaving 16 bases between the germline ends. Germline V CDR1 and CDR2: SEHNR, FQNEAQ (reference sequence). This CDR3 comprises 15 residues. Study outcomes and limitations: The CD138-negative fraction was mixed bone marrow immune cells, not pure T cells. Compared with RNA-seq, IR-seq gave much higher clonotype depth and reliability.

The TCR sequence derives from a donor older than 35 with multiple myeloma. What was sequenced was a population of CD138-negative cells sorted from bone marrow. This rearrangement joins TRBV7-9 to TRBJ1-1, with D hard to call. In DNA form, the CDR3 reads TGTGCCAGCACCCACTCCAAGCTCAGGAACACTGAAGCTTTCTTT. Translation gives CASTHSKLRNTEAFF.